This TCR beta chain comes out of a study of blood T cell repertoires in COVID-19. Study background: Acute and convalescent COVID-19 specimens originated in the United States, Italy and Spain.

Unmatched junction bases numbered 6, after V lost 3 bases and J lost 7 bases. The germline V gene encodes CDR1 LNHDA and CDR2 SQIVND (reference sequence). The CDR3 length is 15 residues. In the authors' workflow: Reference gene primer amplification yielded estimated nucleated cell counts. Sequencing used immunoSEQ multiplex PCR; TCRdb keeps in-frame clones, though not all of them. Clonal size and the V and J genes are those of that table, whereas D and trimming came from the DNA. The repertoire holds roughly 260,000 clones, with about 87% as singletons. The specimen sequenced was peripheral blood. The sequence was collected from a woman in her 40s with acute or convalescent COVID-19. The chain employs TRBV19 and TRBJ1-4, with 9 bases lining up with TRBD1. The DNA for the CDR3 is TGTGCCAGTAGTATTCCTACAGGGGGCACTGAAAAACTGTTTTTT. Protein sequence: CASSIPTGGTEKLFF.